Listed here are 2 T cell receptor beta chains from one sample, sequenced in a study of metastatic and nonmetastatic thyroid tumors. Prior to thyroid surgery, none of the patients had received any treatment. TCRdb re-called the PCR reads with MiXCR. The table has tens of thousands of clones, approximately 20% seen once. The sequenced material came from tumor tissue. The receptors derive from a female donor with papillary thyroid cancer or a benign thyroid nodule (not recorded which). Some clones in this sample may be carry-over from other donors' samples.

The chain couples TRBV18 to TRBJ1-1; D ambiguous. Germline V gene sequence: CDR1 KGHSH, CDR2 LQKENI. The CDR3 has 13 amino acids. Trimming took off 2 bases at V and 1 base at J, with 5 bases between the two ends. In DNA, the CDR3 is TGTGCCAGCTCACCAAAAGCGAACACTGAAGCTTTCTTT. Translation: CASSPKANTEAFF.

The chain recombines TRBV6-9 with TRBJ2-7, with D unresolved. The V end lost 4 bases, the J end lost 4 bases, and 8 bases lay between the germline ends. CDR3 size: 12 residues. Germline CDR1 MNHGY, CDR2 SVAAGI. The CDR3 region is CASSSSPYEQYF. The CDR3 DNA reads TGTGCCAGCAGTTCTTCACCTTACGAGCAGTACTTC.